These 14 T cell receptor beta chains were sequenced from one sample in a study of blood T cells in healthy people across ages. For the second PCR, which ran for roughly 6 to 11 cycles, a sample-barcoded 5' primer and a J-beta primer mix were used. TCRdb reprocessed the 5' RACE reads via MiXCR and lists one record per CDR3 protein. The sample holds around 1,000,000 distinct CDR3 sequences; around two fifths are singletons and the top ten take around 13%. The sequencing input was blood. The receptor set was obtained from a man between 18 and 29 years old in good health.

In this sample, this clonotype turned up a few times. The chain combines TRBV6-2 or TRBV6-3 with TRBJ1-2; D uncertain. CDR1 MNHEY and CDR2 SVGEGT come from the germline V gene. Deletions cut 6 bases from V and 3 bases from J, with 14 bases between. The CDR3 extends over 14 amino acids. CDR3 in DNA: TGTGCCAGCAGACCAACTTTCGCGGACTATGGCTACACCTTC. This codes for CASRPTFADYGYTF.

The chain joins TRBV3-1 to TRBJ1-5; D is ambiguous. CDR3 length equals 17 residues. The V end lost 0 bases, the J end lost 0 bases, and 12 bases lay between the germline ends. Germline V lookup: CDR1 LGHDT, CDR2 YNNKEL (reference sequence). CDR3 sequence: CASSQETGANSNQPQHF. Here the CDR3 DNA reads TGTGCCAGCAGCCAAGAGACGGGCGCCAATAGCAATCAGCCCCAGCATTTT.

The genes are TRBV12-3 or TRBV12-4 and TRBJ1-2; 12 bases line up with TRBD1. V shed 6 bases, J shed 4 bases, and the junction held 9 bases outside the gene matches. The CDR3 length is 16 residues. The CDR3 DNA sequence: TGTGCCAGCAGGGCTGCCGGGACAGGGGGCCCCTATGGCTACACCTTC. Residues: CASRAAGTGGPYGYTF.

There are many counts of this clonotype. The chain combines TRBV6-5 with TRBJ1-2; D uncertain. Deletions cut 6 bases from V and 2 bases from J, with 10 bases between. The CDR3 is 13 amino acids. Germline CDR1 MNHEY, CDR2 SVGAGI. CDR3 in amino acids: CASRPSQNYGYTF. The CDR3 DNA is TGTGCCAGCAGGCCCTCACAGAACTATGGCTACACCTTC.

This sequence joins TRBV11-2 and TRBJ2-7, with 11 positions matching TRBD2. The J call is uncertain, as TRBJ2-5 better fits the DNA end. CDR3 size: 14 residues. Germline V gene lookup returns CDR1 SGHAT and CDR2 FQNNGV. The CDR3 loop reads CASRHLAGGETQYF. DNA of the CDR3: TGTGCCAGCAGGCACCTAGCGGGGGGAGAGACCCAGTACTTC.

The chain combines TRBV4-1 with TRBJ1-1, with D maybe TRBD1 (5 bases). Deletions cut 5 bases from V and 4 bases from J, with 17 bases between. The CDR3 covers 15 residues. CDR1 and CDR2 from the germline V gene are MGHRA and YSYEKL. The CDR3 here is CASSSFGGRGTEAFF. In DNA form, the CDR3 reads TGCGCCAGCAGCTCGTTCGGGGGTCGCGGCACTGAAGCTTTCTTT.

The CDR3 nucleotides are TGTGCCAGCAGTGCTACCCGGCTCAATGAGCAGTTCTTC. Translation gives CASSATRLNEQFF. This chain connects TRBV6-2 or TRBV6-3 to TRBJ2-1, with D unclear. The CDR3 contains 13 residues. V lost 5 bases and J lost 6, with 11 bases in between. CDR1 and CDR2 from the germline V gene are MNHEY and SVGEGT.

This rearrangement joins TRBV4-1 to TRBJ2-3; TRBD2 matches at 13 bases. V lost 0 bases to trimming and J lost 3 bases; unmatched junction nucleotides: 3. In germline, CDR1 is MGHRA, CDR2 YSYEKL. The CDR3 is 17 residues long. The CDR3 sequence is CASSQDQTSGGTDTQYF. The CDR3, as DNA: TGCGCCAGCAGCCAAGACCAGACTAGCGGGGGGACAGATACGCAGTATTTT.

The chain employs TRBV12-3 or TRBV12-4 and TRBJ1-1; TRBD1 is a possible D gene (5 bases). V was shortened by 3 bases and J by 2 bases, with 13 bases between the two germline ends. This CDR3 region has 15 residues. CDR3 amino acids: CASSFRGTVNTEAFF. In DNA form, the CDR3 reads TGTGCCAGCAGTTTTCGTGGGACCGTTAACACTGAAGCTTTCTTT.

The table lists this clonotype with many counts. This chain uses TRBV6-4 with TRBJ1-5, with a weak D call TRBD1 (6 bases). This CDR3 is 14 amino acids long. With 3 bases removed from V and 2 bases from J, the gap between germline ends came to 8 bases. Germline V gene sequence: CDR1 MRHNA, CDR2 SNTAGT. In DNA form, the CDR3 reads TGTGCCAGCAGTGAAGCAGGGGGCAATCAGCCCCAGCATTTT. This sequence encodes CASSEAGGNQPQHF.

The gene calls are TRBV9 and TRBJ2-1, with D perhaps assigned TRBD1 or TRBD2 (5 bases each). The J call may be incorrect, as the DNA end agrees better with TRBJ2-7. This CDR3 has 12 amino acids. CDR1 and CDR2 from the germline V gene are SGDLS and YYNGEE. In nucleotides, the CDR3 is TGTGCCAGTGAGGGGTACTACAATGAGCAGTACTTC. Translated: CASEGYYNEQYF.

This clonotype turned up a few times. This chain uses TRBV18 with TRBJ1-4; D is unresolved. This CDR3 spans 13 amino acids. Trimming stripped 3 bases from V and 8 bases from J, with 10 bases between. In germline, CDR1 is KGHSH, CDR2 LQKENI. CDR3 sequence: CASSPAPSEKLFF. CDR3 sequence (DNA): TGTGCCAGCTCACCGGCGCCGAGCGAAAAACTGTTTTTT.

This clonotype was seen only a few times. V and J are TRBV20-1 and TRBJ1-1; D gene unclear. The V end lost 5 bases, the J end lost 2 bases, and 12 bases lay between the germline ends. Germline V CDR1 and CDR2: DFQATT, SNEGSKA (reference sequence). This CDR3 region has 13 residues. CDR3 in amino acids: CSAPLGPNTEAFF. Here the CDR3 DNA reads TGCAGTGCTCCCCTGGGCCCAAACACTGAAGCTTTCTTT.

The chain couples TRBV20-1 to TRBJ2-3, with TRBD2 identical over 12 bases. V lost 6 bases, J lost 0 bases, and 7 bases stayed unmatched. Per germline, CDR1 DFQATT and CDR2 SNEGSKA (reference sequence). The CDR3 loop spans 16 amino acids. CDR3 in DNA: TGCAGTGCCGGAACGACTAGCGGGGGAAGCACAGATACGCAGTATTTT. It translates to CSAGTTSGGSTDTQYF.